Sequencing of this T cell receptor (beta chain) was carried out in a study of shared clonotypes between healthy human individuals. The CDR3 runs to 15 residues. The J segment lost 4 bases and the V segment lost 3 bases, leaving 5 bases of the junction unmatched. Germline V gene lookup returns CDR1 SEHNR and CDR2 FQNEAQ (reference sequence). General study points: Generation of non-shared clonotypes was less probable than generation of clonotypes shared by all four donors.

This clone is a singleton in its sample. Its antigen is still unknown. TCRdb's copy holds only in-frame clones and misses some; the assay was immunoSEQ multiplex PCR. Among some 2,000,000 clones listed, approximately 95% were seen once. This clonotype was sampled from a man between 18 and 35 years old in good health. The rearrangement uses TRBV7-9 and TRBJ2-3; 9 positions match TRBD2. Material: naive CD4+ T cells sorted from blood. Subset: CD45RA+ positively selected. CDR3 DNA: TGTGCCAGCAGCTTCGGGACTAGCTGGGCAGATACGCAGTATTTT. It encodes CASSFGTSWADTQYF.